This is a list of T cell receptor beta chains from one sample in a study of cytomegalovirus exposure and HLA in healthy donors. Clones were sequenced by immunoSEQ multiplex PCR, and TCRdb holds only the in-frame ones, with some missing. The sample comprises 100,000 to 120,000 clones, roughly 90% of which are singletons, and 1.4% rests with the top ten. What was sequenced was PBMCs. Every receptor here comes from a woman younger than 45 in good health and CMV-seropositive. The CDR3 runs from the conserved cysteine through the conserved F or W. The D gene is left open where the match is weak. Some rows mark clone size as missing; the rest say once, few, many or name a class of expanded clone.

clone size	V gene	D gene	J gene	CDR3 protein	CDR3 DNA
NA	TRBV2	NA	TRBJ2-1	CASGRLREFDEQFF	TGTGCCAGCGGACGCTTAAGGGAGTTTGATGAGCAGTTCTTC
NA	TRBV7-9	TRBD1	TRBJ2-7	CASSQSRDRAHEQYF	TGTGCCAGCAGCCAATCCCGGGACAGGGCCCACGAGCAGTACTTC
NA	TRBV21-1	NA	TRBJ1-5	CASSKGTGTSNQPQHF	TGTGCCAGCAGCAAAGGGACAGGGACGAGCAATCAGCCCCAGCATTTT
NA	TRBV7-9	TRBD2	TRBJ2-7	CASSPTGLAGGREQYF	TGTGCCAGCAGCCCCACGGGACTAGCGGGAGGACGCGAGCAGTACTTC
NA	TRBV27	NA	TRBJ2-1	CASRDSAVNEQFF	TGTGCCAGCCGTGATAGCGCGGTCAATGAGCAGTTCTTC
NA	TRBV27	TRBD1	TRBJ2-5	CASRAGTGETQYF	TGTGCCAGCAGGGCGGGGACAGGGGAGACCCAGTACTTC
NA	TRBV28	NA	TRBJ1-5	CASSQPQGRQPQHF	TGTGCCAGCAGTCAACCACAGGGACGTCAGCCCCAGCATTTT
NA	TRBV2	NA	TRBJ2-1	CASSWGAGDEQFF	TGTGCCAGCAGTTGGGGAGCCGGCGATGAGCAGTTCTTC
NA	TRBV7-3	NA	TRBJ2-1	CASSFPGWNEQFF	TGTGCCAGCAGCTTCCCGGGTTGGAATGAGCAGTTCTTC
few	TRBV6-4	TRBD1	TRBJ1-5	CASSDGQGAGINQPQHF	TGTGCCAGCAGTGACGGACAGGGGGCGGGTATCAATCAGCCCCAGCATTTT
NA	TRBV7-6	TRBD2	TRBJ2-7	CASSIAGGYEQYF	TGTGCCAGCAGCATAGCGGGGGGCTACGAGCAGTACTTC
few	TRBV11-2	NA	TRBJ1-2	CASRGRDYGYTF	TGTGCCAGCAGGGGGAGGGACTATGGCTACACCTTC
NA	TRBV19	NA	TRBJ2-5	CASSTSGRGETQYF	TGTGCCAGTAGTACCTCCGGGCGGGGAGAGACCCAGTACTTC
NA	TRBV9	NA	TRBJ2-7	CASSVGGTRSYEQYF	TGTGCCAGCAGCGTAGGAGGGACTCGCTCCTACGAGCAGTACTTC
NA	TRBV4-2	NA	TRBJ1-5	CASSQDTGIINQPQHF	TGTGCCAGCAGCCAAGATACAGGGATAATAAATCAGCCCCAGCATTTT
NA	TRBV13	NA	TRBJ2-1	CASSAQGEQFF	TGTGCCAGCAGCGCACAGGGCGAGCAGTTCTTC
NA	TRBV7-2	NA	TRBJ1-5	CASSFDSTNQPQHF	TGTGCCAGCAGCTTTGACAGTACCAATCAGCCCCAGCATTTT
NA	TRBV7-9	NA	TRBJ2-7	CASSDTSGRAHYEQYF	TGTGCCAGCAGCGACACTTCGGGCAGGGCTCACTACGAGCAGTACTTC
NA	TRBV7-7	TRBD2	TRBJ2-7	CASSQSGRALYEQYF	TGTGCCAGCAGTCAAAGCGGGAGGGCTCTCTACGAGCAGTACTTC
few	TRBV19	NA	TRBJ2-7	CASSAGQTYEQYF	TGTGCCAGTAGCGCGGGGCAAACCTACGAGCAGTACTTC
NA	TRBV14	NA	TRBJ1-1	CASSQTGPRDTEAFF	TGTGCCAGCAGCCAGACCGGTCCGAGGGACACTGAAGCTTTCTTT
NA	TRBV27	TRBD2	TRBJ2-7	CASSLAGGPFEQYF	TGTGCCAGCAGTTTAGCGGGAGGGCCTTTCGAGCAGTACTTC
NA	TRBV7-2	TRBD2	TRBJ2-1	CASSLGTSGSNEQFF	TGTGCCAGCAGCTTAGGGACTAGCGGGAGCAATGAGCAGTTCTTC
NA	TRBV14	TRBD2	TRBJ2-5	CASSSRLAGLQETQYF	TGTGCCAGCAGCTCGCGACTAGCGGGCCTACAAGAGACCCAGTACTTC
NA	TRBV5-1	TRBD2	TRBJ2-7	CASSFSGLAGDEQYF	TGCGCCAGCAGCTTCAGTGGACTAGCGGGAGACGAGCAGTACTTC
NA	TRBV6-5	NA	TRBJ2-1	CASTQGPSYNEQFF	TGTGCCAGCACCCAGGGGCCCTCCTACAATGAGCAGTTCTTC
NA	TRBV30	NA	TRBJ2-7	CAWAGQTYEQYF	TGTGCCTGGGCGGGACAGACCTACGAGCAGTACTTC
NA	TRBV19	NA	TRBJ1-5	CASSITPGNQPQHF	TGTGCCAGTAGTATTACCCCAGGGAATCAGCCCCAGCATTTT
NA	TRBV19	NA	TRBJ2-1	CATNGGANEQFF	TGTGCCACCAACGGAGGGGCCAATGAGCAGTTCTTC
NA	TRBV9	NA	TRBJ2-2	CASSVTGNTGELFF	TGTGCCAGCAGCGTAACGGGGAACACCGGGGAGCTGTTTTTT
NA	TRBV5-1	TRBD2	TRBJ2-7	CASSFELAAAEQYF	TGCGCCAGCAGCTTCGAACTAGCGGCCGCGGAGCAGTACTTC
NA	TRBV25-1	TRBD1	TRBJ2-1	CASSAFSGGLYNEQFF	TGTGCCAGCAGTGCTTTTTCAGGGGGCCTCTACAATGAGCAGTTCTTC
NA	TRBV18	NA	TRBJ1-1	CASSRQKEDTEAFF	TGTGCCAGCTCACGTCAAAAGGAGGACACTGAAGCTTTCTTT
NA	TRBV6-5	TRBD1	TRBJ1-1	CASSWTGAEAFF	TGTGCCAGCAGTTGGACAGGCGCTGAAGCTTTCTTT
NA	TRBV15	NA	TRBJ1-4	CATSRESTSNEKLFF	TGTGCCACCAGCAGAGAATCCACTTCTAATGAAAAACTGTTTTTT
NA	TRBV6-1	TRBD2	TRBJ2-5	CASSKGLAGGQETQYF	TGTGCCAGCAGTAAAGGACTAGCGGGGGGGCAAGAGACCCAGTACTTC
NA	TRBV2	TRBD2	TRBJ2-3	CASLRRGVLTDTQYF	TGTGCCAGCCTCAGACGGGGGGTATTAACAGATACGCAGTATTTT
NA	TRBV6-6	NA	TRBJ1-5	CASRGGGGMGNQPQHF	TGTGCCAGCAGGGGAGGGGGAGGGATGGGCAATCAGCCCCAGCATTTT
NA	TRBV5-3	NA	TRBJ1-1	CARSFVPLGRDTEAFF	TGTGCCAGAAGCTTTGTTCCTCTTGGTCGGGACACTGAAGCTTTCTTT
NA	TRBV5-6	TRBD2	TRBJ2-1	CASSFGSGGADEQFF	TGTGCCAGCAGCTTCGGGAGCGGGGGGGCCGATGAGCAGTTCTTC
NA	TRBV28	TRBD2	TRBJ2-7	CASSLTGTSGVHF	TGTGCCAGCAGTCTCACCGGGACTAGCGGGGTACATTTC